The sequence of this T cell receptor beta chain was determined in a study of cytomegalovirus exposure and HLA in healthy donors. Study-level results: There were 150 to 200 TCR beta chains listed as cytomegalovirus-associated. Among the CMV-associated chains, three were confirmed in vitro as specific for CMV antigens. Later analysis indicated greater clonal expansion among HLA-associated TCR beta chains than among equally common other chains.

A remark on this clone: What it binds is unknown.

Trimming at V came to 7 bases and at J to 3 bases, leaving 6 bases not matched to a gene. CDR3 size: 13 residues. Per the germline V gene, CDR1 is SGHAT and CDR2 is FQNNGV. With 60 Vbeta and 13 Jbeta primers, the PCR was carried out. Profiled with immunoSEQ multiplex PCR; TCRdb holds only in-frame clones, not every one. The table records approximately 86,000 clones, about two thirds of them present only once. This chain joins TRBV11-2 and TRBJ2-7, with 7 bases that match TRBD2. The receptor comes from a man between 60 and 75 years old in good health and CMV-seronegative. The sequenced sample consisted of PBMCs. The CDR3 DNA follows: TGTGCCAGCACCCCTAGCGGAGACTACGAGCAGTACTTC. Translated, it gives CASTPSGDYEQYF.